These T cell receptor beta chains were read from a single sample in a study of blood T cell repertoires in COVID-19. Repertoires were generated with immunoSEQ multiplex PCR, while TCRdb's copy carries only in-frame clones and drops some. The profile shows 130,000 to 150,000 clones, 70% to 90% of them singletons. The sample consisted of peripheral blood. The origin of the receptors is a woman in her sixties with COVID-19, enrolled during active disease. The CDR3 runs from the conserved cysteine through the conserved F or W. A D gene is named only where the DNA matches it firmly. Clone size is shown for a subset of rows, as once, few, many or a class of expanded clone.

>-|-|TRBJ1-2|TRBV9
TGTGCCAGCAGCGTAGGACTCGGAGGCAATGGCTACACCTTC
CASSVGLGGNGYTF
>TRBD1|-|TRBJ1-6|TRBV7-6
TGTGCCAGCAGCCCGGGGACAGGATTTAATTCACCCCTCCACTTT
CASSPGTGFNSPLHF
>-|-|TRBJ1-2|TRBV4-3
TGCGCCAGCAGCCAAGGTATGAACAGCAAGCCTCCGTATGGCTACACCTTC
CASSQGMNSKPPYGYTF
>-|-|TRBJ1-2|TRBV10-3
TGTGCCATCAGTGTTCGACAGTCAGCCTATGGCTACACCTTC
CAISVRQSAYGYTF
>TRBD1|once|TRBJ2-7|TRBV7-9
TGTGCCAGCAGCTCCTCTTCCGGGACAGGGGACGAGCAGTACTTC
CASSSSSGTGDEQYF
>-|once|TRBJ1-2|TRBV5-1
TGCGCCAGCAGCTTGGGGAGCTATGGCTACACCTTC
CASSLGSYGYTF
>TRBD1|-|TRBJ2-3|TRBV3-1/TRBV3-2
TGTGCCAGCAGCCACACAGGGGGACCGCTCGATACGCAGTATTTT
CASSHTGGPLDTQYF
>TRBD1|-|TRBJ2-7|TRBV18
TGTGCCAGCTCTCAGACAGGGTACGAGCAGTACTTC
CASSQTGYEQYF
>-|-|TRBJ2-7|TRBV4-2
TGTGCCAGCAGCCAACCGGGGCAGGGGGGCTCCTACGAGCAGTACTTC
CASSQPGQGGSYEQYF
>TRBD1|-|TRBJ2-1|TRBV25-1
TGTGCCAGCAGTGGACAGGGGCCGAGCTCCTACAATGAGCAGTTCTTC
CASSGQGPSSYNEQFF
>-|-|TRBJ2-2|TRBV7-7
TGTGCTAGCAGCTCCGCTAAGTCCACCGGGGAGCTGTTTTTT
CASSSAKSTGELFF
>-|-|TRBJ1-6|TRBV6-5
TGTGCCAGCAGTTACCGGAGATATAATTCACCCCTCCACTTT
CASSYRRYNSPLHF
>TRBD1|-|TRBJ1-2|TRBV4-2
TGTGCCAGCAGCCAAGTGGGGCACGGGACAGGGGGCGGAAACTATGGCTACACCTTC
CASSQVGHGTGGGNYGYTF
>TRBD1|-|TRBJ1-5|TRBV2
TGTGCCAGCAGCTCCTGGGACAGGCAGGGGCCCCAGCATTTT
CASSSWDRQGPQHF
>TRBD1|-|TRBJ2-1|TRBV30
TGTGCCGGGACGAGGACAGGGTTTGAGTTCTTC
CAGTRTGFEFF
>-|-|TRBJ1-2|TRBV2
TGTGCCAGCAGTGAAGTCAGGACAGACGGCTACACCTTC
CASSEVRTDGYTF
>-|-|TRBJ1-5|TRBV15
TGTGCCACCAGCAGAGGACCAAAAGTGGGAGGGAATGACCCCAATCAGCCCCAGCATTTT
CATSRGPKVGGNDPNQPQHF
>-|-|TRBJ2-1|TRBV19
TGTGCCAGTAGTATCCCGGGGGACTACAATGAGCAGTTCTTC
CASSIPGDYNEQFF
>-|-|TRBJ1-1|TRBV29-1
TGCAGCGTTGAAGGCCGGTTGAACACTGAAGCTTTCTTT
CSVEGRLNTEAFF
>TRBD2|-|TRBJ2-4|TRBV4-1
TGCGCCAGCAGCCCGGGACTAGCGGGGGGGCAGGGCAAAAACATTCAGTACTTC
CASSPGLAGGQGKNIQYF
>-|once|TRBJ1-2|TRBV12-3/TRBV12-4
TGTGCCAGCAGTTTAGAACAGGCTGGCGGCTACACCTTC
CASSLEQAGGYTF
>-|-|TRBJ2-2|TRBV7-3
TGTGCCAGCAGCCTGCAGGACACCGGGGAGCTGTTTTTT
CASSLQDTGELFF
>-|-|TRBJ2-7|TRBV4-1
TGCGCCAGCAGTCTCGTAGCAGGGCCTTACGAGCAGTACTTC
CASSLVAGPYEQYF
>-|-|TRBJ2-2|TRBV6-5
TGTGCCAGCAGTTACTCGAGAGGCCCCGGGGAGCTGTTTTTT
CASSYSRGPGELFF
>-|-|TRBJ2-7|TRBV19
TGTGCCAGTAGTATCTCAGGGGAAGATGCCTACGAGCAGTACTTC
CASSISGEDAYEQYF
>TRBD1|-|TRBJ2-7|TRBV11-2
TGTGCCAGCAGCTTAGGGACAGGGGGCTACGAGCAGTACTTC
CASSLGTGGYEQYF
>TRBD1|-|TRBJ1-2|TRBV6-2/TRBV6-3
TGTGCCAGCAGTGTGGCCGGGACAGGGGTTGGCTACACCTTC
CASSVAGTGVGYTF
>TRBD2|-|TRBJ2-1|TRBV12-5
TGTGCTAGTGGCTCCGGGACTAGCGGGCACAATGAGCAGTTCTTC
CASGSGTSGHNEQFF
>-|-|TRBJ2-5|TRBV27
TGTGCCAGCAGTCAAGGGGAACAAGAGACCCAGTACTTC
CASSQGEQETQYF
>-|-|TRBJ1-4|TRBV6-2/TRBV6-3
TGTGCCAGCAGCCCCGACGGGGTGGGGATCAATGAAAAACTGTTTTTT
CASSPDGVGINEKLFF
>-|-|TRBJ2-1|TRBV30
TGTGCCTGGAAAATGAGCGGCCTCAATGAGCAGTTCTTC
CAWKMSGLNEQFF
>TRBD2|-|TRBJ2-1|TRBV20-1
TGCAGTGCTAGTAGCGGGTCTTCCACGGATGAGCAGTTCTTC
CSASSGSSTDEQFF
>-|-|TRBJ1-4|TRBV19
TGTGCCAGTAGTACCGGGAGGAATGAAAAACTGTTTTTT
CASSTGRNEKLFF
>-|-|TRBJ2-1|TRBV2
TGTGCCAGCAGTTATCTCGAGTTTGCAAACTCCTACAATGAGCAGTTCTTC
CASSYLEFANSYNEQFF
>-|-|TRBJ2-1|TRBV2
TGTGCCAGCAGCGAGACAGTCTACAATGAGCAGTTCTTC
CASSETVYNEQFF
>TRBD1|-|TRBJ2-3|TRBV4-2
TGTGCCAGCAGCCTTCAGAGGACAGGGGGATCAGATACGCAGTATTTT
CASSLQRTGGSDTQYF
>-|-|TRBJ2-5|TRBV6-1
TGTGCCAGCAGTGAGGGGGCCCCAGTGGAGACCCAGTACTTC
CASSEGAPVETQYF
>-|-|TRBJ2-4|TRBV5-8
TGTGCCAGCGGAGCGAGGAACATTCAGTACTTC
CASGARNIQYF
>-|once|TRBJ1-1|TRBV11-2
TGTGCCAGCAGCTTCGACTTTCGTAGGACTGAAGCTTTCTTT
CASSFDFRRTEAFF
>-|-|TRBJ2-7|TRBV2
TGTGCCAGCAGGTCCCCCTCAGGGGCTAGCTCCTACGAGCAGTACTTC
CASRSPSGASSYEQYF
>-|-|TRBJ1-2|TRBV30
TGTGCCTGGAGTACGACTTTTCAACTAGGTGGAGGCTACACCTTC
CAWSTTFQLGGGYTF
>TRBD1|-|TRBJ1-2|TRBV6-5
TGTGCCAGCAGTTACAGGGGACAGGGCAGTGGAGGCTACACCTTC
CASSYRGQGSGGYTF
>-|-|TRBJ2-1|TRBV15
TGTGCCACCAGCACGAAACGCGGTAGTCTCGTCTTTGATGAGCAGTTCTTC
CATSTKRGSLVFDEQFF
>-|-|TRBJ2-2|TRBV5-4
TGTGCCAGCAGCTTTCAGGGGGGCACCGGGGAGCTGTTTTTT
CASSFQGGTGELFF
>TRBD2|-|TRBJ2-3|TRBV7-3
TGTGCCAGCAGCTTCGGACTAGCGGGGGCCACAGATACGCAGTATTTT
CASSFGLAGATDTQYF
>TRBD2|once|TRBJ2-7|TRBV14
TGTGCCAGCAGCCTTGGGACTAGCGGGGTATACTCCTACGAGCAGTACTTC
CASSLGTSGVYSYEQYF
>TRBD1|-|TRBJ1-1|TRBV30
TGTGCCTGGTACCGGGACAGGGTAGTAGGAAACACTGAAGCTTTCTTT
CAWYRDRVVGNTEAFF
>TRBD1|-|TRBJ1-1|TRBV4-1
TGCGCCAGCAGCCACTTGACAGGGTTCACTGAAGCTTTCTTT
CASSHLTGFTEAFF
>-|-|TRBJ1-1|TRBV24-1
TGTGCCACCAGTGATGGCCCCTTGGACAGCCCGTATGAAGCTTTCTTT
CATSDGPLDSPYEAFF
>-|-|TRBJ1-6|TRBV6-5
TGTGCCAGCAGTCGGTCGGCCTATAATTCACCCCTCCACTTT
CASSRSAYNSPLHF